Each of the 29 T cell receptor beta chains below was sequenced from the same sample in a study of blood T cell repertoires in COVID-19. Method: immunoSEQ multiplex PCR; TCRdb's copy keeps in-frame clones and lacks some. The sample records under 400,000 clones, 88% being singletons. The sample taken for sequencing was PBMCs or T cells enriched from blood (not recorded which). All receptors derive from a woman aged 25 to 39 who had been exposed to COVID-19.

This clone was counted once. This chain joins TRBV7-9 and TRBJ1-4, with no clear D. From germline, CDR1 is SEHNR and CDR2 FQNEAQ (reference sequence). This CDR3 spans 14 amino acids. Trimming pared 4 bases from V and 5 bases from J, leaving 11 bases between. CDR3 DNA: TGTGCCAGCAGCTCCACATTTCAAAATGAAAAACTGTTTTTT. Protein: CASSSTFQNEKLFF.

The chain uses TRBV7-2 and TRBJ2-7; TRBD2 agrees at 11 bases. CDR3 length: 17 residues. The junction had 6 bases not matched to a gene; V was cut back by 2 bases and J by 0 bases. Germline CDR1 is SGHTA and CDR2 is FQGNSA. CDR3 DNA: TGTGCCAGCAGCTTACCCCCGGGACTAGCGGTCTCCTACGAGCAGTACTTC. It codes for CASSLPPGLAVSYEQYF. The full variable domain, in which reference TRBV7-2 and TRBJ2-7 provide the parts outside the CDR3, is GAGVSQSPSNKVTEKGKDVELRCDPISGHTALYWYRQSLGQGLEFLIYFQGNSAPDKSGLPSDRFSAERTGGSVSTLTIQRTQQEDSAVYLCASSLPPGLAVSYEQYFGPGTRLTVT.

The V call is TRBV28, the J call TRBJ1-1, with 9 nucleotides matching TRBD1. The V segment lost 6 bases and the J segment 10 bases; nucleotides outside the gene matches: 15. The CDR3 spans 15 residues. Germline V lookup: CDR1 MDHEN, CDR2 SYDVKM. CDR3 residues: CASRPPTGGAGRAFF. As DNA, the CDR3 is TGTGCCAGCAGACCGCCCACAGGGGGCGCGGGTCGAGCTTTCTTT.

The chain has TRBV12-5 and TRBJ2-5, with a weak D call TRBD1 (5 bases). Germline V CDR1 and CDR2: LGHNT, FRNRAP. V was pared by 4 bases and J by 4 bases, with 13 bases between. The CDR3 runs 14 residues. The CDR3 DNA is TGTGCTAGTGGTTCTCAGGGTCCCCCAGAGACCCAGTACTTC. It specifies CASGSQGPPETQYF.

The gene calls are TRBV5-5 and TRBJ1-4, with 8 nucleotides matching TRBD1. Germline CDR1 SGHKS, CDR2 YYEKEE (reference sequence). V lost 3 bases to trimming and J lost 3 bases; unmatched junction nucleotides: 7. CDR3 size: 16 residues. Written as DNA, the CDR3 is TGTGCCAGCAGCTCGCCTCAGGGGGCGGCTAATGAAAAACTGTTTTTT. This sequence encodes CASSSPQGAANEKLFF. Combining the CDR3 with reference TRBV5-5 and TRBJ1-4 gives the whole variable domain DAGVTQSPTHLIKTRGQQVTLRCSPISGHKSVSWYQQVLGQGPQFIFQYYEKEERGRGNFPDRFSARQFPNYSSELNVNALLLGDSALYLCASSSPQGAANEKLFFGSGTQLSVL.

The rearrangement links TRBV27 to TRBJ2-1, with TRBD2 matching over 9 bases. J lost 4 bases, V lost 5 bases, and 6 bases had no gene match. From germline, CDR1 is MNHEY and CDR2 SMNVEV (reference sequence). The CDR3 is made up of 15 amino acids. The CDR3 DNA reads as TGTGCCAGCAGTGCATCTAGCGGGATTTACAATGAGCAGTTCTTC. Translating gives CASSASSGIYNEQFF.

The chain carries TRBV4-2 and TRBJ2-1; TRBD2 matches 8 bases. The CDR3 contains 17 residues. Germline V lookup: CDR1 LGHNA, CDR2 YNFKEQ. V dropped 0 bases and J dropped 4; count of bases not matched to a gene: 8. The CDR3 loop is CASSQETRGGGYNEQFF. CDR3 sequence (DNA): TGTGCCAGCAGCCAAGAGACCCGGGGGGGTGGATACAATGAGCAGTTCTTC.

This clone was seen once. The V gene is TRBV7-2, the J gene TRBJ2-7; 13 nucleotides match TRBD2. The CDR3 length is 15 residues. The germline V gene encodes CDR1 SGHTA and CDR2 FQGNSA. With V trimmed by 6 bases and J by 1 base, 3 bases remained unmatched. The CDR3 DNA sequence: TGTGCCAGCAGTGGGACTAGCGGGGCGTCCTACGAGCAGTACTTC. It translates to CASSGTSGASYEQYF.

The chain joins TRBV5-1 to TRBJ2-1, with D perhaps TRBD1 (5 bases). CDR1 and CDR2 from the germline V gene are SGHRS and YFSETQ. The CDR3 length is 13 residues. The V end was cut by 2 bases, the J end by 9 bases, with 12 bases between. The CDR3 spells CASSLKGRGEQFF. The DNA of the CDR3 is TGCGCCAGCAGCTTAAAGGGGCGCGGTGAGCAGTTCTTC.

The DNA of the CDR3 is TGTGCCAGCAGCTTAGTCGGCGCAGGGAACACTGAAGCTTTCTTT. This translates into CASSLVGAGNTEAFF. J is TRBJ1-1 and V is TRBV7-2; no clear D. Germline CDR1 and CDR2: SGHTA and FQGNSA. The CDR3 length is 15 residues. V shed 1 base and J shed 1 base, with 10 bases lying between them.

This chain uses TRBV19 with TRBJ2-1, with TRBD2 identical over 9 bases. This CDR3 is 16 amino acids long. The germline V gene has CDR1 LNHDA and CDR2 SQIVND (reference sequence). The J segment lost 12 bases and the V segment lost 0 bases, leaving 12 bases of the junction unmatched. As DNA, the CDR3 is TGTGCCAGTAGTATAGATCTAGCGGGATGGTGGGCAGCGCAGTTCTTC. This translates into CASSIDLAGWWAAQFF. The variable domain in full, with the rest retrieved from reference TRBV19 and TRBJ2-1, is DGGITQSPKYLFRKEGQNVTLSCEQNLNHDAMYWYRQDPGQGLRLIYYSQIVNDFQKGDIAEGYSVSREKKESFPLTVTSAQKNPTAFYLCASSIDLAGWWAAQFFGPGTRLTVL.

The rearrangement uses TRBV10-2 and TRBJ2-7; 15 bases fit TRBD2. The CDR3 sequence is 19 residues long. Germline V lookup: CDR1 WSHSY, CDR2 SAAADI. After removal of 3 bases from V and 2 bases from J, the junction contained 11 bases not matched to a gene. The CDR3 loop is CASSDPGLAGGLPPYEQYF. CDR3 sequence (DNA): TGCGCCAGCAGTGACCCCGGACTAGCGGGAGGGTTACCCCCCTACGAGCAGTACTTC.

The V and J genes are TRBV5-1 and TRBJ2-2; 11 bases are a match to TRBD2. The CDR3 is made up of 16 amino acids. The germline gives CDR1 SGHRS, CDR2 YFSETQ. V dropped 3 bases and J dropped 6; count of bases not matched to a gene: 7. The CDR3 DNA reads TGCGCCAGCAGCTCCCTAGCGGGAGGAACGGCCGGGGAGCTGTTTTTT. It translates to CASSSLAGGTAGELFF.

This chain links TRBV4-1 with TRBJ2-1, with 7 bases matching TRBD2. Germline V lookup: CDR1 MGHRA, CDR2 YSYEKL. The J segment lost 0 bases and the V segment lost 4 bases, leaving 12 bases of the junction unmatched. The CDR3 totals 18 residues. The CDR3 DNA sequence: TGCGCCAGCAGCCTAGGTCCGAGGGAGGGAGCCTCCTACAATGAGCAGTTCTTC. Translation: CASSLGPREGASYNEQFF.

The chain uses TRBV30 and TRBJ2-7; 7 bases fit TRBD1. The CDR3 spans 14 residues. Trimming removed 0 bases from V and 4 bases from J; junction bases left unmatched: 6. From germline, CDR1 is GTSNPN and CDR2 SVGIG (reference sequence). The CDR3 DNA reads TGTGCCTGGAGTGTAACAGGGGCCATATACGAGCAGTACTTC. This sequence encodes CAWSVTGAIYEQYF. Variable domain in full (rest from reference TRBV30 and TRBJ2-7): SQTIHQWPATLVQPVGSPLSLECTVEGTSNPNLYWYRQAAGRGLQLLFYSVGIGQISSEVPQNLSASRPQDRQFILSSKKLLLSDSGFYLCAWSVTGAIYEQYFGPGTRLTVT.

The sample holds one count of this clone. This chain joins TRBV3-1 (or the pseudogene TRBV3-2) and TRBJ1-5; weak D call: TRBD1 (6 bases). Germline CDR1 LGHDT, CDR2 YNNKEL (reference sequence). This CDR3 has 13 amino acids. V was trimmed by 2 bases and J by 13 bases, leaving 15 bases between them. CDR3 protein: CASSQQVDSSQHF. In DNA, the CDR3 is TGTGCCAGCAGCCAACAAGTGGACAGTTCACAGCATTTT.

The chain joins TRBV3-1 (or the pseudogene TRBV3-2) to TRBJ2-7; D is perhaps TRBD1 (5 bases). CDR3 length: 15 amino acids. In germline, CDR1 is LGHDT, CDR2 YNNKEL (reference sequence). V shed 0 bases and J shed 4 bases, with 13 bases lying between them. CDR3 residues: CASSQDLAGNYEQYF. CDR3 nucleotide sequence: TGTGCCAGCAGCCAAGATTTGGCAGGGAATTACGAGCAGTACTTC.

The chain uses TRBV12-3 or TRBV12-4 and TRBJ1-2; 9 bases map to TRBD1. This CDR3 has 12 residues. After removal of 4 bases from V and 6 bases from J, the junction contained 0 bases not matched to a gene. The CDR3 protein is CASSWTGDGYTF. The CDR3, as DNA: TGTGCCAGCAGTTGGACAGGGGATGGCTACACCTTC.

This chain joins TRBV9 and TRBJ1-3, with 8 positions matching TRBD1. The length of the CDR3 is 17 residues. CDR1 SGDLS and CDR2 YYNGEE come from the germline V gene. V lost 0 bases to trimming and J lost 4 bases; unmatched junction nucleotides: 9. CDR3 amino acids: CASSVEVWDRSGNTIYF. The CDR3 nucleotides read TGTGCCAGCAGCGTAGAGGTCTGGGACAGGTCCGGAAACACCATATATTTT.

The V call is TRBV10-1, the J call TRBJ2-5, with D possibly being TRBD2 (5 bases). Germline CDR1 WNHNN, CDR2 SYGVQD (reference sequence). The CDR3 consists of 14 residues. The germline V and J ends were trimmed by 2 bases and 7 bases, with 14 bases remaining between them. CDR3 in amino acids: CASSETRGWGTQYF. CDR3 in DNA: TGCGCCAGCAGTGAGACTAGAGGGTGGGGGACCCAGTACTTC.

The chain has TRBV19 and TRBJ2-1, with D possibly TRBD2 on 5 matching bases. The CDR3 length is 12 residues. The V and J ends lost 5 bases and 8 bases respectively, with 10 bases between them. The germline V gene has CDR1 LNHDA and CDR2 SQIVND (reference sequence). In DNA form, the CDR3 reads TGTGCCAGTAGTTTCCAGAGGGATGAGCAGTTCTTC. Its protein is CASSFQRDEQFF.

The J gene is TRBJ1-2, the V gene TRBV5-4, with TRBD1 matching over 8 bases. CDR1 SGHNT and CDR2 YYREEE come from the germline V gene (reference sequence). CDR3 length: 16 amino acids. The junction had 5 bases not matched to a gene; V was cut back by 0 bases and J by 1 base. The CDR3 DNA reads TGTGCCAGCAGCTTGGCTAGGACAGGGTTTAACTATGGCTACACCTTC. Translation gives CASSLARTGFNYGYTF.

The chain recombines TRBV5-1 with TRBJ1-3; D remains ambiguous. Between the trimmed V and J ends, which lost 4 bases and 4 bases, there was a span of 12 bases. The germline gives CDR1 SGHRS, CDR2 YFSETQ. The CDR3 covers 14 residues. The DNA for the CDR3 is TGCGCCAGCAGCCCACAGTTTCAGGGAAACACCATATATTTT. Translation: CASSPQFQGNTIYF.

Only one count was recorded for this clone. This chain connects TRBV7-2 to TRBJ1-3; 7 nucleotides align to TRBD1. Per germline, CDR1 SGHTA and CDR2 FQGNSA. This CDR3 comprises 15 residues. Trimming took 4 bases from V and 2 from J; bases not matched to a gene: 5. The CDR3: CASSSRQGPGNTIYF. Here the CDR3 DNA reads TGTGCCAGCAGCTCCCGACAGGGCCCTGGAAACACCATATATTTT.

This rearrangement joins TRBV25-1 to TRBJ2-5; perhaps TRBD2 as D (5 bases). V lost 4 bases and J lost 0, with 15 bases in between. The CDR3 totals 16 residues. Germline V CDR1 and CDR2: MGHDK, SYGVNS. The chain's CDR3 is CASSGSPGSYQETQYF. The CDR3, as DNA: TGTGCCAGCAGTGGCTCCCCGGGGTCGTACCAAGAGACCCAGTACTTC.

The chain has TRBV19 and TRBJ2-3; 7 bases line up with TRBD2. The CDR3 runs to 15 residues. CDR1 and CDR2 (germline): LNHDA, SQIVND (reference sequence). V lost 2 bases to trimming and J lost 6 bases; unmatched junction nucleotides: 8. The DNA of the CDR3 is TGTGCCAGTAGTATACGGGGGGAGAGGTGGGATACGCAGTATTTT. It translates to CASSIRGERWDTQYF. Variable domain in full (rest from reference TRBV19 and TRBJ2-3): DGGITQSPKYLFRKEGQNVTLSCEQNLNHDAMYWYRQDPGQGLRLIYYSQIVNDFQKGDIAEGYSVSREKKESFPLTVTSAQKNPTAFYLCASSIRGERWDTQYFGPGTRLTVL.

The V gene is TRBV4-1, the J gene TRBJ1-2; 8 positions agree with TRBD1. Unmatched junction bases numbered 9, after V lost 3 bases and J lost 3 bases. CDR1 and CDR2 (germline): MGHRA, YSYEKL. CDR3 length: 16 amino acids. DNA for the CDR3: TGCGCCAGCAGCCAGGAACCGACACAGGGGGACTATGGCTACACCTTC. It specifies CASSQEPTQGDYGYTF.

This clone was picked up a small number of times. This rearrangement joins TRBV30 to TRBJ1-3; 9 positions match TRBD1. V shed 4 bases and J 4 bases; nucleotides not matched to a gene: 11. The CDR3 runs 16 residues. CDR1 and CDR2 from the germline V gene are GTSNPN and SVGIG (reference sequence). The DNA for the CDR3 is TGTGCCTGGAAGTCGAGGGACAGGGCTGGGGGAAACACCATATATTTT. Its protein product is CAWKSRDRAGGNTIYF.

The J gene is TRBJ2-7, the V gene TRBV9, with 8 nucleotides matching TRBD1. Germline loops: CDR1 SGDLS, CDR2 YYNGEE. Germline trimming cut 4 bases from V and 2 bases from J; bases unmatched to any gene: 2. The CDR3 is 13 residues long. The CDR3 sequence is CASSSQGAYEQYF. The CDR3 bases are TGTGCCAGCAGCTCACAGGGGGCCTACGAGCAGTACTTC.